The entry below gives a single T cell receptor (beta chain) sequence along with its context. This specimen comes from a study of blood T cell repertoires in COVID-19. Looking at the study overall: The United States, Italy and Spain supplied acute and convalescent COVID-19 samples.

The germline V gene has CDR1 MGHRA and CDR2 YSYEKL. V gave up 3 bases and J gave up 7 bases, with 13 bases separating them. CDR3 length: 14 residues. In the authors' workflow: Estimation of nucleated cell counts relied on the amplification of reference gene primers. The protocol was immunoSEQ multiplex PCR, while the TCRdb copy is restricted to in-frame clones and leaves out a portion. V and J calls and clone size come straight from that table; D and trimming were deduced from the DNA. The sample records approximately 140,000 clones, roughly 87% being singletons. The TCR sequence derives from a woman aged 40 to 50 who had been exposed to COVID-19. Material: PBMCs or T cells enriched from blood (not recorded which). The chain has TRBV4-1 and TRBJ2-1; possibly TRBD2 for D (5 bases). Here the CDR3 DNA reads TGCGCCAGCAGCCAGTATCGGGAAAGGAATGAGCAGTTCTTC. Translated, it gives CASSQYRERNEQFF.